This TCR beta chain was observed in a study of CD8 T cells in Susac syndrome. Germline assignment: CDR1 SGDLS and CDR2 YYNGEE. V shed 4 bases, J shed 5 bases, and the junction held 11 bases outside the gene matches. The CDR3 contains 16 residues. RNA, at about 0.45 to 1 ug, was reverse transcribed with random hexamers. TCRdb reprocessed the immunoSEQ multiplex PCR reads via MiXCR and lists one record per CDR3 protein. In the table there are approximately 150,000 distinct CDR3 sequences, approximately 95% of which are singletons. This receptor was identified in a human donor with multiple sclerosis. The sequencing input was CD4+ T cells from PBMCs. This chain uses TRBV9 with TRBJ2-1, with 8 bases matching TRBD1. Here the CDR3 reads CASSPYATGVNNEQFF. The CDR3 DNA is TGTGCCAGCAGCCCGTACGCGACAGGGGTGAACAATGAGCAGTTCTTC.